This T cell receptor (beta chain) was profiled in a study of cytomegalovirus exposure and HLA in healthy donors. Primers: 60 Vbeta forward and 13 Jbeta reverse. The protocol was immunoSEQ multiplex PCR, while the TCRdb copy is restricted to in-frame clones and leaves out a portion. The sample lists around 200,000 clones, about 80% occurring once. Germline-derived CDR1 and CDR2 are LNHDA and SQIVND (reference sequence). Trimming took 3 bases from V and 2 from J; bases not matched to a gene: 2. The CDR3 loop spans 15 amino acids. This clone came up once. This TCR was recovered from a boy between 5 and 17 years old in good health and CMV-seronegative. Material: PBMCs. V is TRBV19 and J is TRBJ2-3, with TRBD2 identical over 10 bases. The CDR3 region is CASSMGTSDTDTQYF. The CDR3 DNA follows: TGTGCCAGTAGTATGGGGACTAGCGACACAGATACGCAGTATTTT. The full variable domain, rest sourced from reference TRBV19 and TRBJ2-3, is DGGITQSPKYLFRKEGQNVTLSCEQNLNHDAMYWYRQDPGQGLRLIYYSQIVNDFQKGDIAEGYSVSREKKESFPLTVTSAQKNPTAFYLCASSMGTSDTDTQYFGPGTRLTVL.